This is a list of T cell receptor beta chains from one sample in a study of T-cell reconstitution after alpha-beta-depleted transplantation in children. TCRdb re-called the PCR reads with MiXCR, one entry per CDR3 protein. The data contain approximately 390,000 distinct CDR3 sequences, about a tenth of them singletons. The source was PBMCs from the stem cell graft donor, collected from the stem cell graft. Receptors originate from a human donor who donated a stem cell graft to a child with acute myeloid leukemia. Both conserved end residues are part of each CDR3. Fields, in order: J gene, V gene, D gene, clone size, CDR3 protein, CDR3 DNA. The D gene is left open where the match is weak. Not every row has a clone size; where given, it reads once, few, many or a size class.

>TRBJ2-3|TRBV5-5|-|few
CASSLDGGLRTDTQYF
TGTGCCAGCAGCTTGGACGGGGGGCTTCGCACAGATACGCAGTATTTT
>TRBJ2-3|TRBV6-5|-|few
CASKDASTDTQYF
TGTGCCAGCAAGGATGCTAGCACAGATACGCAGTATTTT
>TRBJ2-1|TRBV24-1|TRBD2|-
CASQASGGPYNEQFF
TGTGCCTCTCAGGCTAGCGGGGGACCCTACAATGAGCAGTTCTTC
>TRBJ2-3|TRBV11-2|TRBD1|-
CASSFGQGTGTDTQYF
TGTGCCAGCAGCTTCGGACAGGGGACTGGGACAGATACGCAGTATTTT
>TRBJ2-3|TRBV2|-|-
CASRVGSLSSDTQYF
TGTGCCAGCAGGGTGGGTTCCCTCTCTTCAGATACGCAGTATTTT
>TRBJ1-5|TRBV6-5|-|many
CASTTGSSGNQPQHF
TGTGCCAGCACCACGGGGTCCTCTGGCAATCAGCCCCAGCATTTT
>TRBJ2-1|TRBV6-5|-|-
CASSYVGKVDNEQFF
TGTGCCAGCAGTTACGTGGGGAAGGTGGATAATGAGCAGTTCTTC
>TRBJ1-4|TRBV4-1|-|few
CASSQGIFGTNEKLFF
TGCGCCAGCAGCCAAGGGATATTTGGAACTAATGAAAAACTGTTTTTT
>TRBJ2-3|TRBV4-2|-|-
CASSQDRRADTQYF
TGTGCCAGCAGCCAAGATCGTCGGGCAGATACGCAGTATTTT
>TRBJ2-1|TRBV29-1|-|-
CSVAGTSSSYNEQFF
TGCAGCGTGGCCGGGACTTCGAGCTCCTACAATGAGCAGTTCTTC
>TRBJ2-5|TRBV5-6|TRBD2|-
CASSLIAGAETQYF
TGTGCCAGCAGCTTAATAGCGGGAGCAGAGACCCAGTACTTC
>TRBJ1-5|TRBV15|-|-
CATSNFDQPQHF
TGTGCCACCAGCAATTTTGATCAGCCCCAGCATTTT
>TRBJ1-2|TRBV5-5|-|few
CASSAQGADYGYTF
TGTGCCAGCAGCGCCCAGGGTGCCGACTATGGCTACACCTTC
>TRBJ2-7|TRBV18|-|few
CASSPEDEQYF
TGTGCCAGCTCCCCGGAGGACGAGCAGTACTTC
>TRBJ1-1|TRBV6-4|-|few
CASSYEMGTEAFF
TGTGCCAGCAGTTATGAGATGGGCACTGAAGCTTTCTTT
>TRBJ1-6|TRBV20-1|-|many
CSATPDYNSPLHF
TGCAGTGCTACCCCGGACTATAATTCACCCCTCCACTTT
>TRBJ2-1|TRBV3-1|-|-
CASSQKSYEQFF
TGTGCCAGCAGCCAAAAGAGTTATGAGCAGTTCTTC
>TRBJ1-1|TRBV18|-|-
CASSPPQAGMNTEAFF
TGTGCCAGCTCACCACCCCAGGCGGGGATGAACACTGAAGCTTTCTTT
>TRBJ2-1|TRBV6-5|-|many
CASSYSTVDNEQFF
TGTGCCAGCAGTTACTCGACGGTTGACAATGAGCAGTTCTTC
>TRBJ2-1|TRBV6-5|TRBD2|few
CASSYSRLAAGEQFF
TGTGCCAGCAGTTACTCCCGACTAGCGGCGGGTGAGCAGTTCTTC
>TRBJ2-5|TRBV12-3/TRBV12-4|TRBD2|-
CASSLLGLEETQYF
TGTGCCAGCAGTTTGTTGGGACTAGAAGAGACCCAGTACTTC
>TRBJ2-3|TRBV21-1|-|-
CASSNCGSPTDTQYF
TGTGCCAGCAGCAATTGTGGGAGCCCCACAGATACGCAGTATTTT
>TRBJ2-5|TRBV7-2|TRBD2|-
CASSLVSGGNQETQYF
TGTGCCAGCAGCTTAGTCAGCGGGGGAAACCAAGAGACCCAGTACTTC
>TRBJ2-1|TRBV12-3/TRBV12-4|TRBD2|few
CASSLLTSGEQSSYNEQFF
TGTGCCAGCAGTTTATTGACTAGCGGGGAACAGAGCTCCTACAATGAGCAGTTCTTC
>TRBJ1-1|TRBV5-4|-|few
CASSLDGEMNTEAFF
TGTGCCAGCAGCTTGGATGGGGAGATGAACACTGAAGCTTTCTTT
>TRBJ2-1|TRBV10-3|TRBD2|many
CAISEFIISGGSDEQFF
TGTGCCATCAGTGAGTTTATCATTAGCGGGGGGTCCGATGAGCAGTTCTTC
>TRBJ1-6|TRBV13|-|many
CASSQPGPGGDSPLHF
TGTGCCAGCAGCCAACCGGGGCCCGGCGGAGATTCACCCCTCCACTTT
>TRBJ2-3|TRBV7-9|TRBD1|-
CASETDRAPDTQYF
TGTGCCAGCGAAACGGACAGGGCACCAGATACGCAGTATTTT
>TRBJ2-1|TRBV5-6|TRBD1|many
CASDQWDRDYNEQFF
TGTGCCAGCGACCAATGGGACAGGGACTACAATGAGCAGTTCTTC
>TRBJ2-3|TRBV7-7|-|many
CASSLGDSSTDTQYF
TGTGCTAGCAGCTTAGGGGACTCAAGCACAGATACGCAGTATTTT
>TRBJ2-3|TRBV29-1|TRBD2|-
CSGGTSGAGDTQYF
TGCAGCGGGGGGACTAGCGGGGCAGGAGATACGCAGTATTTT
>TRBJ1-5|TRBV7-2|-|many
CASSLVVGGGGNQPQHF
TGTGCCAGCAGCTTAGTAGTAGGGGGGGGCGGGAATCAGCCCCAGCATTTT
>TRBJ2-7|TRBV19|-|few
CASSISLGREQYF
TGTGCCAGTAGTATCTCCCTAGGGCGCGAGCAGTACTTC
>TRBJ2-1|TRBV5-1|-|few
CASTDSNNEQFF
TGCGCCAGCACCGACTCGAACAATGAGCAGTTCTTC
>TRBJ2-7|TRBV4-3|TRBD1|few
CASSLESGGYEQYF
TGCGCCAGCAGCCTAGAATCAGGGGGCTACGAGCAGTACTTC
>TRBJ2-1|TRBV5-1|-|few
CASSDAGTSYNEQFF
TGCGCCAGCAGCGACGCCGGGACCTCCTACAATGAGCAGTTCTTC
>TRBJ2-1|TRBV29-1|-|-
CSVEQSYNEQFF
TGCAGCGTTGAACAAAGCTACAATGAGCAGTTCTTC
>TRBJ2-1|TRBV20-1|-|-
CSAKRNEQFF
TGCAGTGCTAAAAGGAATGAGCAGTTCTTC
>TRBJ1-1|TRBV12-3/TRBV12-4|TRBD1|few
CASAGTARNTEAFF
TGTGCCAGCGCTGGGACAGCCAGGAACACTGAAGCTTTCTTT
>TRBJ2-5|TRBV10-3|TRBD2|many
CATVAGAGETQYF
TGTGCCACAGTAGCGGGAGCGGGAGAGACCCAGTACTTC
>TRBJ1-2|TRBV20-1|-|-
CSATGGYTF
TGCAGTGCTACAGGTGGCTACACCTTC
>TRBJ2-1|TRBV21-1|-|few
CARNPGRSGSRNEQFF
TGTGCCAGGAATCCAGGACGTAGCGGGAGTAGGAATGAGCAGTTCTTC
>TRBJ1-1|TRBV7-9|-|few
CASSLQGHNTEAFF
TGTGCCAGCAGCTTACAGGGGCACAACACTGAAGCTTTCTTT
>TRBJ2-2|TRBV11-2|TRBD1|few
CASSTQGALGELFF
TGTGCCAGCAGCACCCAGGGGGCGCTCGGGGAGCTGTTTTTT
>TRBJ2-5|TRBV5-4|-|many
CASSRTEQETQYF
TGTGCCAGCAGTCGGACAGAACAAGAGACCCAGTACTTC
>TRBJ2-2|TRBV27|-|many
CASSFWGAGTGELFF
TGTGCCAGCAGTTTCTGGGGGGCGGGCACCGGGGAGCTGTTTTTT
>TRBJ1-1|TRBV6-2/TRBV6-3|-|-
CASSYSRTRNTEAFF
TGTGCCAGCAGTTACTCGAGGACGCGGAACACTGAAGCTTTCTTT
>TRBJ2-1|TRBV11-2|-|few
CASSLFQGSTYNEQFF
TGTGCCAGCAGCTTATTCCAAGGGAGCACCTACAATGAGCAGTTCTTC
>TRBJ1-2|TRBV7-2|TRBD1|few
CASSQGTGLGGYTF
TGTGCCAGCAGCCAGGGGACAGGGTTAGGTGGCTACACCTTC